Listed here is a single TCR beta chain. These data come from a study of blood T cell repertoires in COVID-19. At the level of the study: COVID-19 samples from acute and convalescent phases originated in the United States, Italy and Spain. The analysed material was cDNA or gDNA that came from T cells, B-cell-depleted T cells, or PBMCs.

The study assigned cohorts using participant-reported clinical history. Within the 2 weeks before study entry, each person in the exposed group met a COVID-19 case. The length of the CDR3 is 14 residues. Trimming took 4 bases from V and 2 from J; bases not matched to a gene: 2. Germline values: CDR1 MNHEY, CDR2 SVGAGI. The method was immunoSEQ multiplex PCR; TCRdb's version includes in-frame clones alone and lacks a portion of them. The table has about 160,000 clones, 87% seen once. Sequenced input: PBMCs or T cells enriched from blood (not recorded which). This chain connects TRBV6-5 to TRBJ1-5; TRBD1 aligns across 7 bases. The sequence derives from a woman between 40 and 55 years old who had been exposed to COVID-19. CDR3 protein: CASSFTGGNQPQHF. CDR3 in DNA: TGTGCCAGCAGTTTCACAGGGGGCAATCAGCCCCAGCATTTT.